This passage covers 12 T cell receptor beta chains from one sample sequenced in a study of shared clonotypes between healthy human individuals. Libraries were prepared by immunoSEQ multiplex PCR; TCRdb keeps only in-frame clonotypes and omits some of them. Seen here are fewer than 600,000 clones, roughly four fifths observed once, and the top ten hold approximately 12%. The sequencing input was PBMCs. All receptors derive from a woman aged 40 to 50 in good health. Some clones in this sample may be carry-over from other donors' samples.

The rearrangement links TRBV7-3 to TRBJ2-1; possibly TRBD1 for D (6 bases). This CDR3 comprises 15 residues. Germline V gene lookup returns CDR1 SGHTA and CDR2 FQGTGA. V was trimmed by 2 bases and J by 3 bases, leaving 11 bases between them. The CDR3 sequence: CASSLVDSIYNEQFF. The CDR3 DNA reads TGTGCCAGCAGCTTAGTGGACAGCATCTACAATGAGCAGTTCTTC.

This clone was seen once. This sequence joins TRBV5-1 and TRBJ2-7; TRBD2 agrees at 10 bases. V shed 0 bases, J shed 2 bases, and the junction held 2 bases outside the gene matches. The CDR3 has 15 residues. From germline, CDR1 is SGHRS and CDR2 YFSETQ. The CDR3, as DNA: TGCGCCAGCAGCTTGGTTCTAGCGGGGGCCTACGAGCAGTACTTC. It encodes CASSLVLAGAYEQYF.

V usage is TRBV28 and J usage is TRBJ1-2, with D uncertain. This CDR3 region has 13 residues. V dropped 6 bases and J dropped 7 bases, with 15 bases sitting between them. The germline V gene encodes CDR1 MDHEN and CDR2 SYDVKM. The CDR3 is CASSLPLKGGYTF. CDR3 DNA sequence: TGTGCCAGCAGCTTACCTCTCAAGGGTGGCTACACCTTC.

The chain employs TRBV19 and TRBJ2-5, with no clear D. Germline CDR1 and CDR2: LNHDA and SQIVND (reference sequence). CDR3 length: 13 amino acids. Trimming pared 4 bases from V and 0 bases from J, leaving 6 bases between. In DNA form, the CDR3 reads TGTGCCAGTAGTACCCTGTACCAAGAGACCCAGTACTTC. It yields the protein CASSTLYQETQYF.

The chain joins TRBV7-9 to TRBJ2-1; 7 nucleotides align to TRBD2. The CDR3 runs to 15 residues. V shed 3 bases and J 7 bases; nucleotides not matched to a gene: 9. Germline V lookup: CDR1 SEHNR, CDR2 FQNEAQ (reference sequence). This CDR3 reads CASSFPGGRGNEQFF. The CDR3 DNA is TGTGCCAGCAGCTTTCCTGGCGGGAGAGGGAATGAGCAGTTCTTC.

J is TRBJ1-5 and V is TRBV12-2. TRBV12-2 is assigned pseudogene status. CDR3 length: 16 amino acids. The CDR3 bases are TGTGCAAGTCACAGCAGGAAGGAGAATAGCAATCAGCCCCAGCATTTT. This translates into CASHSRKENSNQPQHF.

This clone came up many times. Other DNA sequences in this specimen translate into the identical CDR3. In DNA form, the CDR3 reads TGTGCCAGCTCACCCGGCAGAGGGGAGCAGTTCTTC. Its translation: CASSPGRGEQFF. V gene TRBV18 combines with J gene TRBJ2-1; possible D gene TRBD2, 5 bases. The ends were cut back, 3 bases at V and 10 bases at J, with 10 bases in the middle. Looked up from germline, CDR1 is KGHSH and CDR2 is LQKENI. The CDR3 is 12 residues long.

In nucleotides, the CDR3 is TGTGCCAGCAGGCCCCGACTAGCGGGAGGAAGGCGGGAGACCCAGTACTTC. It is translated as CASRPRLAGGRRETQYF. The rearrangement joins TRBV27 to TRBJ2-5, with 13 bases fitting TRBD2. V gave up 6 bases and J gave up 5 bases; unmatched junction bases: 12. The CDR3 runs to 17 residues. Germline CDR1 and CDR2: MNHEY and SMNVEV (reference sequence).

This clone was picked up one time. The chain is built from TRBV11-2 and TRBJ2-3, with 9 bases lining up with TRBD1. This CDR3 is 16 amino acids long. V dropped 3 bases and J dropped 3; count of bases not matched to a gene: 7. Germline-derived CDR1 and CDR2 are SGHAT and FQNNGV. The CDR3 spells CASSLDRGGDTDTQYF. CDR3 nucleotides: TGTGCCAGCAGCTTGGACAGGGGTGGGGATACAGATACGCAGTATTTT.

Concerning this clone itself: This specimen includes other DNA sequences encoding the same CDR3. The chain is built from TRBV6-5 and TRBJ1-5; D is uncertain. The CDR3 length is 12 residues. The V gene's germline CDR1 is MNHEY and CDR2 SVGAGI. The V and J ends lost 4 bases and 4 bases respectively, with 5 bases between them. CDR3 sequence: CASSSGNQPQHF. DNA of the CDR3: TGTGCCAGCAGTTCCGGGAATCAGCCCCAGCATTTT.

This rearrangement joins TRBV5-4 to TRBJ2-1, with 14 nucleotides matching TRBD2. The V segment lost 4 bases and the J segment 9 bases; nucleotides outside the gene matches: 6. CDR1 is SGHNT, CDR2 YYREEE, per germline (reference sequence). The CDR3 contains 15 residues. CDR3 residues: CASSVGLAGGLEQFF. The CDR3, as DNA: TGTGCCAGCAGCGTCGGACTAGCGGGAGGTCTTGAGCAGTTCTTC. The full variable domain, its missing parts supplied by reference TRBV5-4 and TRBJ2-1, is ETGVTQSPTHLIKTRGQQVTLRCSSQSGHNTVSWYQQALGQGPQFIFQYYREEENGRGNFPPRFSGLQFPNYSSELNVNALELDDSALYLCASSVGLAGGLEQFFGPGTRLTVL.

For this clone: Given a far larger clone just one base away, this is likely a sequencing read error. The CDR3 end shows no conserved phenylalanine or tryptophan, and so a read error is likely. The rearrangement uses TRBV30 and TRBJ2-2; TRBD2 agrees at 7 bases. Germline V gives CDR1 GTSNPN, CDR2 SVGIG (reference sequence). Trimming at V came to 4 bases and at J to 3 bases, leaving 8 bases not matched to a gene. This CDR3 has 15 amino acids. CDR3 in DNA: TGTGCCTGGATATTAGCGGGTCTTGACACCGGGGAGCTGTTTCTT. It codes for CAWILAGLDTGELFL.